The clone carrying this TCR beta chain was counted between two and nine times. A sample-barcoded 5' primer and a J-beta primer mix were used in a second PCR of roughly 7 to 11 cycles. TCRdb fed the 5' RACE reads into MiXCR, producing one record per CDR3 protein. Altogether some 1.7 million distinct CDR3 sequences are present, about 28% being singletons, with the ten largest covering less than 9.5%. The sample is drawn from a study of blood T cells in healthy people across ages. RNA extraction gave at least 5.5 micrograms of total RNA per sample. Material: blood. This TCR derives from a young woman in good health.

CDR3 bases: TGCGCCAGCAGCTTGGGCTCTATCTACGAGCAGTACTTC. Its protein product is CASSLGSIYEQYF. This chain connects TRBV5-1 to TRBJ2-7; D unresolved. V was pared by 0 bases and J by 3 bases, with 7 bases between. The germline V gene has CDR1 SGHRS and CDR2 YFSETQ. This CDR3 contains 13 residues. The entire variable domain, with the rest obtained from reference TRBV5-1 and TRBJ2-7, is as follows: KAGVTQTPRYLIKTRGQQVTLSCSPISGHRSVSWYQQTPGQGLQFLFEYFSETQRNKGNFPGRFSGRQFSNSRSEMNVSTLELGDSALYLCASSLGSIYEQYFGPGTRLTVT.